This TCR beta chain was identified during a study of T cells in Graves' hyperthyroidism and ophthalmopathy. The TCR beta CDR3 regions underwent amplification using RNA transcripts as the source. The HTBI primer set served for first-round RT-PCR of the TCR CDR3. TCRdb passed the multiplex PCR reads through MiXCR, listing each CDR3 protein once. The table has approximately 720,000 distinct CDR3 sequences, 18% seen once. The CDR3 loop spans 16 amino acids. The V and J ends lost 2 bases and 2 bases respectively, with 15 bases between them. Germline-derived CDR1 and CDR2 are SGHRS and YFSETQ. Patients aged 18 to 65 with hyperthyroidism were newly diagnosed, with duration under 2 months. Clinicians diagnosed patients from clinical symptoms, serum thyroxine and TRAb, thyroid ultrasound and orbital computed tomography. Any symptoms of ophthalmopathy came after the first hyperthyroidism diagnosis, from which the blood sample dates. The PBMCs were sourced from fresh peripheral blood (about 10 ml).

V is TRBV5-1 and J is TRBJ2-3; no clear D. The source material was blood. This sequence was found in a woman aged 45 to 65 with Graves' hyperthyroidism that later progressed to Graves' ophthalmopathy. The CDR3 DNA follows: TGCGCCAGCAGCTTCATCCGGTGGCCTTTCACAGATACGCAGTATTTT. Encoded protein: CASSFIRWPFTDTQYF.